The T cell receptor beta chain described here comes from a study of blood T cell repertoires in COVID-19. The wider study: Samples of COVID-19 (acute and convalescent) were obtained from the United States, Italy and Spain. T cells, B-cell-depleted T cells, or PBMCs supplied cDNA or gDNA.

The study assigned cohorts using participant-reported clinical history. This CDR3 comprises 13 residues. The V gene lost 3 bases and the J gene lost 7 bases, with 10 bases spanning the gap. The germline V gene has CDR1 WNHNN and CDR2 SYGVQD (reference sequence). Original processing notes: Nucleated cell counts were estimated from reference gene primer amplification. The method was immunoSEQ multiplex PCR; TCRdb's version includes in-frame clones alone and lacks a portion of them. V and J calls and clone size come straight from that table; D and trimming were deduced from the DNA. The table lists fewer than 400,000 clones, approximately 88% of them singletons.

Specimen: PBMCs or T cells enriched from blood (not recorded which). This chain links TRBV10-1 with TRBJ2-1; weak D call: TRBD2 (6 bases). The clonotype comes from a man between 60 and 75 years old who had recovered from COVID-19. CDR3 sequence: CASSDGGANEQFF. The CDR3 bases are TGCGCCAGCAGTGATGGAGGGGCGAATGAGCAGTTCTTC.